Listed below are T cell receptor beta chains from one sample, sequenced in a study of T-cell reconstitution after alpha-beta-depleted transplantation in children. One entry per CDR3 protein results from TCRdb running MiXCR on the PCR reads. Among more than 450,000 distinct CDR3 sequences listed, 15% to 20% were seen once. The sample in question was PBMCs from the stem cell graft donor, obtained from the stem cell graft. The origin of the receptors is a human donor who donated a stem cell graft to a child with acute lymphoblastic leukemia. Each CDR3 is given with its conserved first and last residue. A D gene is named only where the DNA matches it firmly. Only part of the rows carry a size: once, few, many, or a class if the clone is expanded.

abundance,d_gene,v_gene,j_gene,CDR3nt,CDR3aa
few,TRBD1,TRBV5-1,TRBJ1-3,TGCGCCAGCAGGGAGACAGGGGGCGGGAACACCATATATTTT,CASRETGGGNTIYF
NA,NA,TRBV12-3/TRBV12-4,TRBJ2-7,TGTGCCAGCAGCCCCACTGCCCACGAGCAGTACTTC,CASSPTAHEQYF
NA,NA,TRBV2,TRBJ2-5,TGTGCCAGCAAAGGCCTCCTAGCAAACCAGTACTTC,CASKGLLANQYF
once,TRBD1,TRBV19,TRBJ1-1,TGTGCCAGTAGTATTGGGACAGGGGTGGTTTACACTGAAGCTTTCTTT,CASSIGTGVVYTEAFF
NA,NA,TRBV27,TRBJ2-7,TGTGCCAGCAGTTTATCGGGGGGAGCCCCTTTCTACGAGCAGTACTTC,CASSLSGGAPFYEQYF
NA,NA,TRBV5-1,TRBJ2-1,TGCGCCAGCAGCCCCCGGGCCCTCGTCCTCCATGAGCAGTTCTTC,CASSPRALVLHEQFF
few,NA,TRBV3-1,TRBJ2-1,TGTGCCAGCAGCCAAGTCATCGATGAGCAGTTCTTC,CASSQVIDEQFF
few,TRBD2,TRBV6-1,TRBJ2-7,TGTGCCAGCAGTGAAGGACTAGCGGTTTCCTACGAGCAGTACTTC,CASSEGLAVSYEQYF
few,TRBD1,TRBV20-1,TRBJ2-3,TGCAGTGCTCTCCGGAGGGACAGGGGGGCAGATACGCAGTATTTT,CSALRRDRGADTQYF
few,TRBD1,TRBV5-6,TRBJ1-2,TGTGCCAGCAGCTTGGCTCCCGGGACAGGGGCCTATGGCTACACCTTC,CASSLAPGTGAYGYTF
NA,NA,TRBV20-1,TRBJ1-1,TGCAGTGCTAGATGGGGGGGGAGAACTGAAGCTTTCTTT,CSARWGGRTEAFF
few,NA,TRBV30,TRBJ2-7,TGTGCCTGGACAGGGGCCTACGAGCAGTACTTC,CAWTGAYEQYF
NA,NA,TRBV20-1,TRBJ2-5,TGCAGTGCTAGAGATGGGCTCAGCCCCTCGGAGACCCAGTACTTC,CSARDGLSPSETQYF